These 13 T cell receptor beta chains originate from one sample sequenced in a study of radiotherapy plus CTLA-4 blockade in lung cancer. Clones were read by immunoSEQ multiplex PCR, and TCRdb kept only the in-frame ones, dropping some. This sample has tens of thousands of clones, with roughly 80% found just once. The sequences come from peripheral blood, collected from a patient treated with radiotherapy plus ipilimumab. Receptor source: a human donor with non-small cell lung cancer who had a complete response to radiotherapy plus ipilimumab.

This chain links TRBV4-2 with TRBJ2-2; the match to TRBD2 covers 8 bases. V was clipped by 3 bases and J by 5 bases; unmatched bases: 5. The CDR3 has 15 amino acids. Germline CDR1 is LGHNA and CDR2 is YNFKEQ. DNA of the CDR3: TGTGCCAGCAGCCAGAACGGGAGGGGGACCGGGGAGCTGTTTTTT. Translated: CASSQNGRGTGELFF.

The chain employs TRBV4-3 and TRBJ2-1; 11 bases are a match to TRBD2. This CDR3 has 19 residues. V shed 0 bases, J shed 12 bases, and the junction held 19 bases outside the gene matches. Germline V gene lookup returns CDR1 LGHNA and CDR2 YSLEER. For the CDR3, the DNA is TGCGCCAGCAGCCAAGATCCGGGCAGGGGAACTAGCGGGGGCGCGGGGCAGTTCTTC. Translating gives CASSQDPGRGTSGGAGQFF.

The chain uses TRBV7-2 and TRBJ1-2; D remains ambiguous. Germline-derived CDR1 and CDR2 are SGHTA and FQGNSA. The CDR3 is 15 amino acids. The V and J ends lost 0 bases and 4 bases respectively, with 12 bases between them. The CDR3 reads CASSLASQVGYGYTF. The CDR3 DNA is TGTGCCAGCAGCTTAGCGTCCCAGGTGGGCTATGGCTACACCTTC. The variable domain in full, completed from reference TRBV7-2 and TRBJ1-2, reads GAGVSQSPSNKVTEKGKDVELRCDPISGHTALYWYRQSLGQGLEFLIYFQGNSAPDKSGLPSDRFSAERTGGSVSTLTIQRTQQEDSAVYLCASSLASQVGYGYTFGSGTRLTVV.

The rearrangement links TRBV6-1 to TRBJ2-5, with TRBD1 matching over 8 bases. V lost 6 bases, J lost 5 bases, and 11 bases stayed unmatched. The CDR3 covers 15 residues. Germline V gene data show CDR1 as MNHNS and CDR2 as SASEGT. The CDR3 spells CASRARTGNMETQYF. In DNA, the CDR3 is TGTGCCAGCAGGGCTAGGACAGGGAATATGGAGACCCAGTACTTC.

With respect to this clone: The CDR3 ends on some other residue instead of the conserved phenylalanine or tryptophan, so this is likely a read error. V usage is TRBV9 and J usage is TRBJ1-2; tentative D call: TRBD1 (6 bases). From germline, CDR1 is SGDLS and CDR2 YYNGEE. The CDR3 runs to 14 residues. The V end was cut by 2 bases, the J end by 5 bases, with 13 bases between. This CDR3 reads CASSVAQGRYGYTL. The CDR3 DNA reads TGTGCCAGCAGCGTCGCACAGGGACGATATGGCTACACCCTC.

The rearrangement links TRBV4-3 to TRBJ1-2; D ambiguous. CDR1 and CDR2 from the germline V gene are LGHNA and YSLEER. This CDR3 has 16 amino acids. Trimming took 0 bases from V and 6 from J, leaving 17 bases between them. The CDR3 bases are TGCGCCAGCAGCCAAGAGGTTACAGTTCGATCTAATGGCTACACCTTC. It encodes CASSQEVTVRSNGYTF.

This CDR3 reads CSVGRRGYNEQFF. In DNA, the CDR3 is TGCAGCGTGGGGAGGAGAGGGTACAATGAGCAGTTCTTC. The chain is built from TRBV29-1 and TRBJ2-1; perhaps TRBD2 as D (6 bases). Germline V gene data show CDR1 as SQVTM and CDR2 as ANQGSEA. V was clipped by 6 bases and J by 4 bases, with 13 bases between them. The CDR3 runs 13 residues.

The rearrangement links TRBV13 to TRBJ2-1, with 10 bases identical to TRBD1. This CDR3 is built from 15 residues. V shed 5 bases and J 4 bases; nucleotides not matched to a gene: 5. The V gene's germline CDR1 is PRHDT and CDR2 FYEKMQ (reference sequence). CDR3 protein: CASSEGTGAYNEQFF. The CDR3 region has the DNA TGTGCCAGCAGCGAAGGGACAGGGGCATACAATGAGCAGTTCTTC.

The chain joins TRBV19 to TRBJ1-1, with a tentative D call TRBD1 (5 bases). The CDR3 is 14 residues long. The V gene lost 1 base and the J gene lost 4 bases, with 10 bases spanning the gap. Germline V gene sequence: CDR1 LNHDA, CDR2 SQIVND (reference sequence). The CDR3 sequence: CASSIGGGGTEAFF. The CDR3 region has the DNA TGTGCCAGTAGTATAGGGGGGGGAGGCACTGAAGCTTTCTTT. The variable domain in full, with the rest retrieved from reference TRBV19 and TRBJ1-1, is DGGITQSPKYLFRKEGQNVTLSCEQNLNHDAMYWYRQDPGQGLRLIYYSQIVNDFQKGDIAEGYSVSREKKESFPLTVTSAQKNPTAFYLCASSIGGGGTEAFFGQGTRLTVV.

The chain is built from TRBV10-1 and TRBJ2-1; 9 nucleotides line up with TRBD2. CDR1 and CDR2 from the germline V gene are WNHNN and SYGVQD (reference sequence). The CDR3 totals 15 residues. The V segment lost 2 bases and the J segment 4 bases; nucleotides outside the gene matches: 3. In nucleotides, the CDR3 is TGCGCCAGCAGTGAGGCGGGGGGGGGTTACAATGAGCAGTTCTTC. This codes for CASSEAGGGYNEQFF.

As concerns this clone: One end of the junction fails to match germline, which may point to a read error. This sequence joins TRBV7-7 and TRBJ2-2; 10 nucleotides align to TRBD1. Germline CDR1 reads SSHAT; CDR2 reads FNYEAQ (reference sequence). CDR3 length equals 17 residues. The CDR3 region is CASSSGGTGANTGELFF. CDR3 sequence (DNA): TGTGCTAGCAGCTCCGGGGGGACAGGGGCGAACACCGGGGAGCTGTTTTTT.

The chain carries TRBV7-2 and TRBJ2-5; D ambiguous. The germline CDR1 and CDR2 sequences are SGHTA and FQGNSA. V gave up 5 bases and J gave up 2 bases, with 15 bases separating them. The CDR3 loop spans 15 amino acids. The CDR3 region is CASSALRGFQETQYF. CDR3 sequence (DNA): TGTGCCAGCAGCGCCCTACGCGGATTTCAAGAGACCCAGTACTTC.

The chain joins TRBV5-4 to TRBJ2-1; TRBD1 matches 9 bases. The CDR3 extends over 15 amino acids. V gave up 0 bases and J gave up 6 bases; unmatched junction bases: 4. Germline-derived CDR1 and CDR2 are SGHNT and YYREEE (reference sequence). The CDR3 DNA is TGTGCCAGCAGCTTGGAGGACAGGGGCTTCAATGAGCAGTTCTTC. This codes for CASSLEDRGFNEQFF.